This T cell receptor (beta chain) derives from a study of glioma-infiltrating T cells after dendritic cell vaccination. Data came from immunoSEQ multiplex PCR; TCRdb stores just in-frame clones and leaves some out. The profile shows roughly 80,000 clones, 80% to 90% of them singletons. This specimen was blood, taken before dendritic cell vaccination. This TCR was recovered from a human donor with glioblastoma.

CDR3: CASSFRQGAGEQYF. The CDR3 DNA is TGTGCCAGCAGTTTCAGGCAGGGGGCGGGCGAGCAGTACTTC. The gene calls are TRBV27 and TRBJ2-7; 8 positions match TRBD1. Losses at the gene ends were 3 bases for V and 6 bases for J; bases not matched to a gene: 7. The CDR3 length is 14 residues. CDR1 and CDR2 (germline): MNHEY, SMNVEV (reference sequence).